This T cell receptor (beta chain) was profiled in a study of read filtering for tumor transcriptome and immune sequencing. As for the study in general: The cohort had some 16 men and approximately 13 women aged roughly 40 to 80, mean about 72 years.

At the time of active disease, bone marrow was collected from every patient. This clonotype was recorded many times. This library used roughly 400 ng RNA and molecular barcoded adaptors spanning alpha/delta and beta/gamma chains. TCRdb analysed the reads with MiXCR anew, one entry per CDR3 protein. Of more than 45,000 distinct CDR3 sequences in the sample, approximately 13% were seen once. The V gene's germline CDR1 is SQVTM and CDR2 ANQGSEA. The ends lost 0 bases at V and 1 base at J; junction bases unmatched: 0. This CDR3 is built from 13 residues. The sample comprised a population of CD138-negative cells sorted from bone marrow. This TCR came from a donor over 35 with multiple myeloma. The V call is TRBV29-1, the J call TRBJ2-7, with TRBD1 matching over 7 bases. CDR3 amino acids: CSVEEDRSYEQYF. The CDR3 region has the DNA TGCAGCGTTGAAGAGGACAGGTCCTACGAGCAGTACTTC.